Listed here are 30 T cell receptor beta chains from one sample, sequenced in a study of somatic mutations in cytotoxic T cells in rheumatoid arthritis. Only in-frame clones appear in the TCRdb table, and some are missing; sequencing was by immunoSEQ multiplex PCR. The sample gives tens of thousands of clones, about 77% of which show up once; around 11% is in the top ten. Sequencing was done on a sample of CD8+ T cells sorted from blood. These receptors were collected from an adult with rheumatoid arthritis.

On this clone itself: Germline is not matched at one junction end, which may reflect a read error. The chain uses TRBV6-6 and TRBJ1-2; no firm D call. The CDR3 loop spans 15 amino acids. The germline gives CDR1 MNHNY, CDR2 SVGAGI (reference sequence). Written as DNA, the CDR3 is TGTGCCTGCAGTCATACCTTCCAGGATCCCATGGGCTACACCTTC. It yields the protein CACSHTFQDPMGYTF.

By sample fraction, this clone is medium-sized. The chain joins TRBV7-2 to TRBJ2-7; perhaps TRBD2 as D (5 bases). The CDR3 contains 14 residues. V was cut by 5 bases and J by 1 base, with 12 bases left in between. Germline CDR1 and CDR2: SGHTA and FQGNSA. CDR3 sequence reads: CASSPRGLSYEQYF. In DNA form, the CDR3 reads TGTGCCAGCAGCCCCCGGGGTCTTTCCTACGAGCAGTACTTC.

This clone has a single count. V usage is TRBV19 and J usage is TRBJ1-5; the D is unclear. The germline V gene encodes CDR1 LNHDA and CDR2 SQIVND (reference sequence). The CDR3 has 14 residues. Trimming shortened V by 2 bases and J by 1 base, and 6 bases separated the two germline ends. The CDR3: CASSISRSNQPQHF. As DNA, the CDR3 is TGTGCCAGTAGTATATCTAGAAGCAATCAGCCCCAGCATTTT.

This chain links TRBV6-4 with TRBJ2-2, with TRBD1 matching over 9 bases. Germline-derived CDR1 and CDR2 are MRHNA and SNTAGT. The CDR3 totals 16 residues. V was pared by 4 bases and J by 7 bases, with 10 bases of the junction left unmatched. For the CDR3, the DNA is TGTGCCAGCAGTGTGATATTTACAGGGGGCATCGGGGAGCTGTTTTTT. Its translation: CASSVIFTGGIGELFF.

This sequence joins TRBV4-1 and TRBJ2-3, with TRBD1 identical over 7 bases. The germline V gene has CDR1 MGHRA and CDR2 YSYEKL. The CDR3 length is 14 residues. The J segment lost 5 bases and the V segment lost 4 bases, leaving 6 bases of the junction unmatched. This chain's CDR3 is CASSLWTGGDTQYF. The CDR3 DNA reads as TGCGCCAGCAGCCTGTGGACAGGAGGAGATACGCAGTATTTT.

V is TRBV7-2 and J is TRBJ2-5, with a possible D match to TRBD1 (6 bases). CDR1 and CDR2 from the germline V gene are SGHTA and FQGNSA. The CDR3 runs to 16 residues. V was pared by 8 bases and J by 7 bases, with 26 bases between. The chain's CDR3 is CASYQVSIPMGATQYF. Written as DNA, the CDR3 is TGTGCCAGCTACCAAGTCTCGATACCGATGGGGGCGACCCAGTACTTC. The full variable domain, completed using reference TRBV7-2 and TRBJ2-5, is GAGVSQSPSNKVTEKGKDVELRCDPISGHTALYWYRQSLGQGLEFLIYFQGNSAPDKSGLPSDRFSAERTGGSVSTLTIQRTQQEDSAVYLCASYQVSIPMGATQYFGPGTRLLVL.

The V call is TRBV10-3, the J call TRBJ1-1, with D unclear. The ends were cut back, 8 bases at V and 11 bases at J, with 9 bases in the middle. The CDR3 has 9 amino acids. Germline-derived CDR1 and CDR2 are ENHRY and SYGVKD. For the CDR3, the DNA is TGTGCCATCGGGCCGCCGGCTTTCTTT. This codes for CAIGPPAFF.

The chain has TRBV4-2 and TRBJ2-7; a weak D match, TRBD1 (5 bases). Germline CDR1 LGHNA, CDR2 YNFKEQ. With 1 base removed from V and 3 bases from J, the gap between germline ends came to 7 bases. CDR3 length: 13 amino acids. The chain's CDR3 is CASSQVQGYEQYF. The CDR3 nucleotides read TGTGCCAGCAGCCAAGTCCAGGGCTACGAGCAGTACTTC.

This chain joins TRBV7-8 and TRBJ2-5; D call uncertain. CDR3 size: 13 residues. Germline assignment: CDR1 SGHVS and CDR2 FQNEAQ. V was trimmed by 1 base and J by 5 bases, leaving 8 bases between them. The CDR3 sequence is CASSLVSLETQYF. In nucleotides, the CDR3 is TGTGCCAGCAGCTTAGTATCTTTGGAGACCCAGTACTTC.

The CDR3 loop is CASSPRWGVYGYTF. CDR3 sequence (DNA): TGCGCCAGCAGCCCAAGATGGGGAGTCTATGGCTACACCTTC. V usage is TRBV4-3 and J usage is TRBJ1-2; D ambiguous. The CDR3 totals 14 residues. V dropped 4 bases and J dropped 4 bases, with 13 bases sitting between them. Germline assignment: CDR1 LGHNA and CDR2 YSLEER.

The gene calls are TRBV27 and TRBJ1-3, with D perhaps TRBD1 (5 bases). This CDR3 has 15 amino acids. V shed 6 bases and J shed 4 bases, with 16 bases lying between them. Germline assignment: CDR1 MNHEY and CDR2 SMNVEV (reference sequence). CDR3 sequence (DNA): TGTGCCAGCAGCCCCAAGGGAGGGGTCGGAAACACCATATATTTT. It specifies CASSPKGGVGNTIYF.

The J gene is TRBJ2-2, the V gene TRBV15; unclear D gene. Trimming stripped 1 base from V and 1 base from J, with 7 bases between. The germline CDR1 and CDR2 sequences are LNHNV and YYDKDF (reference sequence). The CDR3 contains 15 residues. The CDR3 nucleotides are TGTGCCACCAGCAGAGCGGCAGAGAACACCGGGGAGCTGTTTTTT. This translates into CATSRAAENTGELFF.

This chain joins TRBV7-2 and TRBJ2-5; 9 positions match TRBD1. Germline values: CDR1 SGHTA, CDR2 FQGNSA. This CDR3 contains 15 residues. After removal of 2 bases from V and 4 bases from J, the junction contained 5 bases not matched to a gene. The CDR3 loop reads CASSLRDREIETQYF. Written as DNA, the CDR3 is TGTGCCAGCAGCTTAAGGGACAGGGAAATAGAGACCCAGTACTTC.

The chain employs TRBV6-1 and TRBJ2-3; 14 bases map to TRBD2. Germline CDR1 is MNHNS and CDR2 is SASEGT. V trimming: 7 bases; J trimming: 6 bases; junction bases outside the gene matches: 6. The CDR3 extends over 15 amino acids. The CDR3 sequence is CASNSGTSGSDTQYF. CDR3 bases: TGTGCCAGCAATTCCGGGACTAGCGGGAGTGATACGCAGTATTTT.

CDR3 amino acids: CASSGGTYYGYTF. The CDR3 coding sequence is TGTGCCAGTAGTGGGGGGACTTACTATGGCTACACCTTC. The V gene is TRBV19, the J gene TRBJ1-2, with D possibly matching TRBD1 (5 bases). This CDR3 has 13 amino acids. V was clipped by 5 bases and J by 3 bases, with 10 bases between them. Germline V gene lookup returns CDR1 LNHDA and CDR2 SQIVND (reference sequence).

The J gene is TRBJ1-3, the V gene TRBV4-2; the D gene is possibly TRBD1 (6 bases). Trimming took off 2 bases at V and 0 bases at J, with 11 bases between the two ends. CDR3 length: 16 residues. In germline, CDR1 is LGHNA, CDR2 YNFKEQ. In DNA form, the CDR3 reads TGTGCCAGCAGCCAAATTACAGGGTCCTCTGGAAACACCATATATTTT. This codes for CASSQITGSSGNTIYF.

This chain links TRBV11-2 with TRBJ1-2; D is ambiguous. The V gene's germline CDR1 is SGHAT and CDR2 FQNNGV. V lost 1 base and J lost 0, with 9 bases in between. This CDR3 has 15 amino acids. The CDR3 DNA reads as TGTGCCAGCAGCTTAGCTCGGACTACTAACTATGGCTACACCTTC. Translating it yields CASSLARTTNYGYTF.

The V call is TRBV7-9, the J call TRBJ2-5, with no clear D. The V end was cut by 1 base, the J end by 1 base, with 10 bases between. This CDR3 contains 15 residues. Germline loops: CDR1 SEHNR, CDR2 FQNEAQ (reference sequence). The CDR3 bases are TGTGCCAGCAGCTTAGGCGTCAAGGGCCAAGAGACCCAGTACTTC. It yields the protein CASSLGVKGQETQYF.

The J gene is TRBJ2-1, the V gene TRBV27; D gene ambiguous. Germline CDR1 reads MNHEY; CDR2 reads SMNVEV (reference sequence). V lost 3 bases, J lost 0 bases, and 3 bases lay in between. This CDR3 is 13 amino acids long. This CDR3 reads CASSFSSYNEQFF. The CDR3 DNA sequence: TGTGCCAGCAGTTTTAGCTCCTACAATGAGCAGTTCTTC.

The genes are TRBV5-4 and TRBJ2-3; no definite D call. From germline, CDR1 is SGHNT and CDR2 YYREEE (reference sequence). The V and J ends lost 4 bases and 2 bases respectively, with 11 bases between them. The CDR3 extends over 14 amino acids. The CDR3 coding sequence is TGTGCCAGCAGCCCCGACTTCGTCACAGATACGCAGTATTTT. Translation: CASSPDFVTDTQYF.

The chain employs TRBV7-8 and TRBJ2-1, with D perhaps given as TRBD1 or TRBD2 (6 bases each). Germline V CDR1 and CDR2: SGHVS, FQNEAQ. The CDR3 is 15 residues long. V was trimmed by 4 bases and J by 1 base, leaving 11 bases between them. The CDR3 reads CASSYLGGSYNEQFF. The CDR3 DNA follows: TGTGCCAGCAGCTACTTAGGGGGGTCCTACAATGAGCAGTTCTTC.

The V and J genes are TRBV19 and TRBJ2-5, with 7 bases that match TRBD2. After removal of 1 base from V and 1 base from J, the junction contained 3 bases not matched to a gene. From germline, CDR1 is LNHDA and CDR2 SQIVND (reference sequence). The CDR3 consists of 15 residues. This chain's CDR3 is CASSIGSGIQETQYF. The CDR3 nucleotides read TGTGCCAGTAGTATAGGGAGCGGGATCCAAGAGACCCAGTACTTC.

This clone was found a few times. This chain connects TRBV6-6 to TRBJ1-2; 7 bases map to TRBD1. The CDR3 extends over 13 amino acids. Trimming cost V 6 bases and J 4 bases; bases outside gene matches: 5. Germline V gives CDR1 MNHNY, CDR2 SVGAGI (reference sequence). The CDR3 reads CASSKTGTYGYTF. The DNA of the CDR3 is TGTGCCAGCAGCAAGACAGGGACCTATGGCTACACCTTC.

The rearrangement joins TRBV11-3 to TRBJ2-2, with TRBD2 identical over 12 bases. The V and J ends lost 4 bases and 4 bases, in that order; junction bases with no gene match: 4. Germline CDR1 SGHNT, CDR2 YENEEA. The CDR3 is 16 residues long. The DNA for the CDR3 is TGTGCCAGCAGCTCCAGGACTAGCGGGGTCACCGGGGAGCTGTTTTTT. This encodes CASSSRTSGVTGELFF.

The chain links TRBV19 to TRBJ2-6, with 8 bases identical to TRBD1. CDR1 is LNHDA and CDR2 is SQIVND in the germline V gene (reference sequence). The V and J ends lost 5 bases and 2 bases, in that order; junction bases with no gene match: 5. The CDR3 is 16 amino acids. The CDR3 DNA reads TGTGCCAGTAGTCCCACAGGGGGGACTGGGGCCAACGTCCTGACTTTC. This translates into CASSPTGGTGANVLTF.

The genes are TRBV4-1 and TRBJ1-2; weak D call: TRBD1 (5 bases). The CDR3 sequence is 13 residues long. V gave up 4 bases and J gave up 1 base, with 7 bases separating them. Germline V lookup: CDR1 MGHRA, CDR2 YSYEKL. The CDR3 coding sequence is TGCGCCAGCAGCCCAGGGCTTAACTATGGCTACACCTTC. Its protein is CASSPGLNYGYTF.

This chain connects TRBV19 to TRBJ1-5, with D unresolved. Trimming pared 6 bases from V and 3 bases from J, leaving 6 bases between. The CDR3 is 12 amino acids. Per germline, CDR1 LNHDA and CDR2 SQIVND (reference sequence). CDR3 region: CASRSSNQPQHF. DNA of the CDR3: TGTGCCAGTAGGAGCTCCAATCAGCCCCAGCATTTT.

The chain carries TRBV19 and TRBJ1-2; the D gene is possibly TRBD1 (6 bases). Germline loops: CDR1 LNHDA, CDR2 SQIVND (reference sequence). The CDR3 runs 15 residues. V shed 4 bases and J shed 4 bases, with 16 bases lying between them. The CDR3 protein is CASSNTPDRPYGYTF. CDR3 coding DNA: TGTGCCAGTAGTAACACCCCGGACAGACCCTATGGCTACACCTTC.

The V and J genes are TRBV11-2 and TRBJ2-7; D is possibly TRBD2 (5 bases). Germline V gene sequence: CDR1 SGHAT, CDR2 FQNNGV. The CDR3 covers 15 residues. Trimming took off 1 base at V and 3 bases at J, with 13 bases between the two ends. The CDR3 is CASSLVEVSGYEQYF. The CDR3 bases are TGTGCCAGCAGCTTAGTGGAGGTATCCGGCTACGAGCAGTACTTC. Full variable domain (missing parts from reference TRBV11-2 and TRBJ2-7): EAGVAQSPRYKIIEKRQSVAFWCNPISGHATLYWYQQILGQGPKLLIQFQNNGVVDDSQLPKDRFSAERLKGVDSTLKIQPAKLEDSAVYLCASSLVEVSGYEQYFGPGTRLTVT.

Remarks on this clone: One end of the junction is discordant with germline, which a read error may explain. The chain has TRBV29-1 and TRBJ1-1; the match to TRBD1 covers 10 bases. The length of the CDR3 is 13 residues. Per germline, CDR1 SQVTM and CDR2 ANQGSEA. The CDR3, as DNA: TGCAGCGTTGAAGCGGGGACAGGGGTTGAATCTTTCTTT. Its protein is CSVEAGTGVESFF.